Shown below are 17 T cell receptor beta chains from a single sample sequenced in a study of blood T cell repertoires in COVID-19. The method was immunoSEQ multiplex PCR; TCRdb's version includes in-frame clones alone and lacks a portion of them. The sample yields around 45,000 clones, approximately 86% seen once. The specimen sequenced was peripheral blood. The receptor source for this set is a man in his fifties or sixties with active COVID-19.

This chain links TRBV5-5 with TRBJ1-5; TRBD1 matches at 7 bases. The V segment lost 2 bases and the J segment 4 bases; nucleotides outside the gene matches: 6. Germline V gene sequence: CDR1 SGHKS, CDR2 YYEKEE (reference sequence). This CDR3 spans 15 amino acids. This CDR3 reads CASSFEGGRNQPQHF. DNA of the CDR3: TGTGCCAGCAGCTTTGAAGGGGGCAGGAATCAGCCCCAGCATTTT.

CDR3 sequence: CASTHGHKTDRGVRNYGYTF. As DNA, the CDR3 is TGTGCCAGCACCCATGGACATAAAACGGACAGGGGGGTCCGAAACTATGGCTACACCTTC. The V call is TRBV21-1, the J call TRBJ1-2; the listed D gene, TRBD1, was not tested against the DNA. TRBV21-1 is a pseudogene segment. The CDR3 covers 20 residues.

This rearrangement joins TRBV19 to TRBJ2-5, with 13 bases aligning to TRBD2. V was clipped by 4 bases and J by 6 bases; unmatched bases: 11. Germline values: CDR1 LNHDA, CDR2 SQIVND (reference sequence). CDR3 length equals 17 residues. The CDR3 coding sequence is TGTGCCAGTAGTACTACCCTGGGACTAGCGGGACCAAAGACCCAGTACTTC. Encoded protein: CASSTTLGLAGPKTQYF.

J is TRBJ2-5 and V is TRBV2; maybe TRBD1 (5 bases). Germline assignment: CDR1 SNHLY and CDR2 FYNNEI. V was pared by 2 bases and J by 4 bases, with 14 bases between. This CDR3 spans 15 amino acids. The CDR3 reads CASSENQGAGETQYF. CDR3 DNA: TGTGCCAGCAGTGAAAATCAAGGGGCAGGAGAGACCCAGTACTTC.

This chain joins TRBV28 and TRBJ1-1, with D perhaps TRBD1 (6 bases). Germline V lookup: CDR1 MDHEN, CDR2 SYDVKM. Trimming took 7 bases from V and 0 from J, leaving 15 bases between them. CDR3 size: 15 residues. The CDR3 region is CASIVPGQMNTEAFF. The CDR3 DNA sequence: TGTGCCAGCATTGTTCCTGGACAGATGAACACTGAAGCTTTCTTT.

The V and J genes are TRBV5-4 and TRBJ1-6, with 9 bases fitting TRBD1. The germline CDR1 and CDR2 sequences are SGHNT and YYREEE (reference sequence). This CDR3 has 14 residues. With V trimmed by 4 bases and J by 6 bases, 2 bases remained unmatched. The CDR3 spells CASSRDRANSPLHF. CDR3 DNA sequence: TGTGCCAGCAGCCGGGACAGGGCTAATTCACCCCTCCACTTT.

The chain has TRBV11-2 and TRBJ2-7, with 7 nucleotides matching TRBD2. With V trimmed by 5 bases and J by 8 bases, 9 bases remained unmatched. Germline V gene data show CDR1 as SGHAT and CDR2 as FQNNGV. The CDR3 has 13 residues. CDR3 DNA: TGTGCCAGCAGCCCACCGGGGGGTTCTAAGCAGTACTTC. Its protein product is CASSPPGGSKQYF.

The rearrangement links TRBV10-2 to TRBJ1-3; 9 bases map to TRBD1. The CDR3 has 16 residues. J lost 3 bases, V lost 0 bases, and 3 bases had no gene match. The germline gives CDR1 WSHSY, CDR2 SAAADI. The CDR3 coding sequence is TGCGCCAGCAGTGAGTCCGGGACAGGGAATGGAAACACCATATATTTT. Translation gives CASSESGTGNGNTIYF.

Ten or more counts support this clone. The chain employs TRBV4-1 and TRBJ1-4; D perhaps matches TRBD1 (5 bases). Germline V gives CDR1 MGHRA, CDR2 YSYEKL. This CDR3 has 16 amino acids. Trimming removed 0 bases from V and 5 bases from J, with 13 bases in between. The CDR3 nucleotides are TGCGCCAGCAGCCAAGATCGACAGCGAGGAAATGAAAAACTGTTTTTT. This encodes CASSQDRQRGNEKLFF.

The chain employs TRBV19 and TRBJ1-2, with 7 nucleotides matching TRBD1. The germline gives CDR1 LNHDA, CDR2 SQIVND (reference sequence). This CDR3 has 14 residues. Trimming removed 7 bases from V and 2 bases from J; junction bases left unmatched: 7. The CDR3, as DNA: TGTGCCAGTACTCCCTCCAGGGGGAACTATGGCTACACCTTC. This encodes CASTPSRGNYGYTF. The complete variable domain, with remaining parts taken from reference TRBV19 and TRBJ1-2, reads DGGITQSPKYLFRKEGQNVTLSCEQNLNHDAMYWYRQDPGQGLRLIYYSQIVNDFQKGDIAEGYSVSREKKESFPLTVTSAQKNPTAFYLCASTPSRGNYGYTFGSGTRLTVV.

CDR3 loop: CASSPPGLAGLNEQFF. DNA for the CDR3: TGTGCCAGCAGCCCCCCGGGACTAGCGGGCTTGAATGAGCAGTTCTTC. The chain joins TRBV7-8 to TRBJ2-1, with 12 bases lining up with TRBD2. Germline CDR1 SGHVS, CDR2 FQNEAQ. The CDR3 length is 16 residues. The V and J ends lost 5 bases and 7 bases, in that order; junction bases with no gene match: 9.

The chain couples TRBV19 to TRBJ2-2; TRBD2 matches at 15 bases. CDR3 length: 18 amino acids. Trimming removed 1 base from V and 4 bases from J; junction bases left unmatched: 4. CDR1 is LNHDA and CDR2 is SQIVND in the germline V gene (reference sequence). CDR3 sequence (DNA): TGTGCCAGTAGTATAGGAGGACTAGCGGGAGGGCCCACCGGGGAGCTGTTTTTT. Its translation: CASSIGGLAGGPTGELFF.

This clone was counted ten times or more. The V gene is TRBV19, the J gene TRBJ1-2, with 8 positions matching TRBD1. Germline CDR1 is LNHDA and CDR2 is SQIVND (reference sequence). This CDR3 is built from 17 residues. V shed 0 bases and J 3 bases; nucleotides not matched to a gene: 9. This chain's CDR3 is CASSIDSRGHLDYGYTF. The CDR3 nucleotides read TGTGCCAGTAGTATAGACAGCAGGGGGCATTTGGACTATGGCTACACCTTC. Using reference TRBV19 and TRBJ1-2 for the parts outside the CDR3, the full variable domain is DGGITQSPKYLFRKEGQNVTLSCEQNLNHDAMYWYRQDPGQGLRLIYYSQIVNDFQKGDIAEGYSVSREKKESFPLTVTSAQKNPTAFYLCASSIDSRGHLDYGYTFGSGTRLTVV.

The V gene is TRBV5-4, the J gene TRBJ2-1, with a weak D call TRBD1 (6 bases). Germline values: CDR1 SGHNT, CDR2 YYREEE (reference sequence). This CDR3 is 13 amino acids long. V gave up 0 bases and J gave up 8 bases, with 9 bases separating them. The CDR3 loop is CASSLGQAYEQFF. In DNA form, the CDR3 reads TGTGCCAGCAGCTTGGGACAGGCCTATGAGCAGTTCTTC. Drawing the rest from reference TRBV5-4 and TRBJ2-1, the complete variable domain is ETGVTQSPTHLIKTRGQQVTLRCSSQSGHNTVSWYQQALGQGPQFIFQYYREEENGRGNFPPRFSGLQFPNYSSELNVNALELDDSALYLCASSLGQAYEQFFGPGTRLTVL.

The V and J genes are TRBV7-2 and TRBJ2-7; TRBD2 aligns across 13 bases. This CDR3 is 15 amino acids long. Germline lookup yields CDR1 SGHTA and CDR2 FQGNSA. The junction had 3 bases not matched to a gene; V was cut back by 2 bases and J by 5 bases. The CDR3 region has the DNA TGTGCCAGCAGCTTAAGACTAGCGGGGGGTGACGAGCAGTACTTC. Amino acids: CASSLRLAGGDEQYF.

This clone was observed a single time. The CDR3 here is CASSPAGTGAYGYTF. DNA of the CDR3: TGCGCCAGCAGCCCGGCCGGGACAGGGGCCTATGGCTACACCTTC. V is TRBV5-1 and J is TRBJ1-2; TRBD1 matches at 10 bases. The CDR3 is made up of 15 amino acids. Germline CDR1 is SGHRS and CDR2 is YFSETQ. The V and J ends lost 4 bases and 4 bases, in that order; junction bases with no gene match: 7.

In this sample, this clone turned up once. DNA of the CDR3: TGCGCCAGCAGCCAAGGCGGGAGCTGGGAGACCCAGTACTTC. Translated, it gives CASSQGGSWETQYF. This rearrangement joins TRBV4-1 to TRBJ2-5; 7 bases fit TRBD2. J lost 5 bases, V lost 1 base, and 4 bases had no gene match. This CDR3 spans 14 amino acids. The germline V gene has CDR1 MGHRA and CDR2 YSYEKL.